This T cell receptor (beta chain) derives from a study of cytomegalovirus exposure and HLA in healthy donors. The wider study: The study placed about four fifths of its approximately 360 genotyped donors in the Caucasian-associated ancestry cluster.

This clone has a handful of counts. The primer mix had 60 Vbeta and 13 Jbeta primers. Using immunoSEQ multiplex PCR, the repertoire was profiled, and TCRdb retains in-frame clones only, with some absent. The table lists about 190,000 clones, 87% of them singletons. In germline, CDR1 is SNHLY, CDR2 FYNNEI. The CDR3 is made up of 14 amino acids. Trimming left V 3 bases short and J 10 bases short, with 16 bases between. The sequencing sample was made of PBMCs. This receptor was taken from a young man in good health and CMV-seronegative. The chain is built from TRBV2 and TRBJ1-5, with unresolved D. The CDR3 spells CASSESGRVGPQHF. The DNA for the CDR3 is TGTGCCAGCAGTGAGAGCGGCCGGGTTGGACCCCAGCATTTT.